This section outlines one TCR beta chain sequence together with its context. Its target is not known. V dropped 5 bases and J dropped 5; count of bases not matched to a gene: 7. The CDR3 has 15 amino acids. Germline assignment: CDR1 SGHRS and CDR2 YFSETQ. The primer mix had 60 Vbeta and 13 Jbeta primers. Sequenced by immunoSEQ multiplex PCR; TCRdb stores in-frame clones only, minus some. The data contain about 87,000 clones, about four fifths of them singletons. The sample comes from a study of cytomegalovirus exposure and HLA in healthy donors. Study-level results: According to the study, approximately 150 TCR beta chains were cytomegalovirus-associated.

The receptor was isolated from a woman in her thirties or forties in good health and CMV-seronegative. The source material was PBMCs. This sequence joins TRBV5-1 and TRBJ2-5; TRBD2 agrees at 12 bases. CDR3 region: CASRNLAGGQETQYF. The CDR3 DNA sequence: TGCGCCAGCAGGAACCTAGCGGGGGGGCAGGAGACCCAGTACTTC.